This T cell receptor (beta chain) was found in a study of PD-1 blockade in classical Hodgkin lymphoma. The study, taken as a whole, reports: The study reported lower baseline TCR diversity in newly diagnosed patients than in healthy donors. Researchers reported that CD4+ TCR diversity, though not CD8+, rose significantly by C4D1.

Time point in this sample: cycle 4 day 1 (C4D1), after less than 7 weeks of nivolumab. After autologous stem cell transplantation all patients relapsed, and prior brentuximab vedotin exposure differed between cohorts. Sequencing used immunoSEQ multiplex PCR; TCRdb keeps in-frame clones, though not all of them. The sample includes roughly 8,000 clones, about 83% of them seen just once. Germline V gives CDR1 LNHNV, CDR2 YYDKDF (reference sequence). The CDR3 has 13 amino acids. Between the trimmed V and J ends, which lost 3 bases and 2 bases, there was a span of 8 bases. With regard to this clone: Its target is not known.

The input for sequencing was peripheral blood mononuclear cells (PBMCs), taken before the fourth cycle of nivolumab. This chain uses TRBV15 with TRBJ2-7; D gene uncertain. The TCR was taken from a human donor with classical Hodgkin lymphoma. The DNA of the CDR3 is TGTGCCACCAGCAGGCTAGTCGCCTACGAGCAGTACTTC. It is translated as CATSRLVAYEQYF.